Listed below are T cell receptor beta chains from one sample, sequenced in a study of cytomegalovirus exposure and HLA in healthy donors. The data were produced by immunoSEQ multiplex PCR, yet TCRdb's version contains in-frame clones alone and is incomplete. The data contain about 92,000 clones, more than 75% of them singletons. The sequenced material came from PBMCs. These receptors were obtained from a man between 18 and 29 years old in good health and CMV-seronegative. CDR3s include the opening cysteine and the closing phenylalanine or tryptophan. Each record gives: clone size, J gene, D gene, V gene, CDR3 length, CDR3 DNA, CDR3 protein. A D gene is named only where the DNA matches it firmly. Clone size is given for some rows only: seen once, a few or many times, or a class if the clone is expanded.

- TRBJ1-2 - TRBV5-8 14 TGTGCCAGCAGCTTGCTCAGGGTGGACTATGGCTACACCTTC CASSLLRVDYGYTF
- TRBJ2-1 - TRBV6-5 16 TGTGCCAGCAGTTACTCGTGGGCCCCGGTATATGGTGAGCAGTTCTTC CASSYSWAPVYGEQFF
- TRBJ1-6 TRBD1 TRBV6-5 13 TGTGCCAGCAGTCTCGGACAGGAATCACCCCTCCACTTT CASSLGQESPLHF
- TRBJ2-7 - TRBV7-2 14 TGTGCCAGCAGCTTATCGGGACTGATCTACGAGCAGTACTTC CASSLSGLIYEQYF
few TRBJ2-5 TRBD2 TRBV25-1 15 TGTGCCAGCAGTGAGCAGCGGGGGGTCCAAGAGACCCAGTACTTC CASSEQRGVQETQYF
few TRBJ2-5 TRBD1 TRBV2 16 TGTGCCAGCAGTGAATGGACAGGGGAATATCAAGAGACCCAGTACTTC CASSEWTGEYQETQYF
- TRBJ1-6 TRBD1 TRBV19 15 TGTGCCAGTAGGGGACAGGGGGCTTCGGGGTCACCCCTCCACTTT CASRGQGASGSPLHF
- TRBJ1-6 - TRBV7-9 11 TGTGCCAGCAGCTTAACAGACCCCCTCCACTTT CASSLTDPLHF
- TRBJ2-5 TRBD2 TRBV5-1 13 TGCGCCAGCAGCTTGGGGGCGGGGGAGATACAGTACTTC CASSLGAGEIQYF
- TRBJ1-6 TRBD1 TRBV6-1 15 TGTGCCAGCAAAAGACAGGGACCTTGGGATTCACCCCTCCACTTT CASKRQGPWDSPLHF
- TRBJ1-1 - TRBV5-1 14 TGCGCCAGCAGCTTCCAGGGCGAAAACACTGAAGCTTTCTTT CASSFQGENTEAFF
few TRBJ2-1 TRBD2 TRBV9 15 TGTGCCAGCAGCACTAGCGGGGGGGGCTACAATGAGCAGTTCTTC CASSTSGGGYNEQFF